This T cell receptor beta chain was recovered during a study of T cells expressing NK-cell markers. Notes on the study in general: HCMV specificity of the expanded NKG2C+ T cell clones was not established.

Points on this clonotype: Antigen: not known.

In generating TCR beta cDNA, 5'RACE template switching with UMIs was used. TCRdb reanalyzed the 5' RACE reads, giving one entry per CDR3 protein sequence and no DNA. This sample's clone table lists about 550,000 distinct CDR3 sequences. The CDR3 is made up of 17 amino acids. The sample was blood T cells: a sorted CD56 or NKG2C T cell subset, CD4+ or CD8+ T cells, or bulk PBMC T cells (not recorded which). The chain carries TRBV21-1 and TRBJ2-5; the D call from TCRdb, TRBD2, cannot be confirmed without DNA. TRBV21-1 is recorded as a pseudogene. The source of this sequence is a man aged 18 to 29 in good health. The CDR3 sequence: CASSKETIAGVKETQYF.